This T cell receptor (beta chain) was identified during a study of OX40 agonist ivuxolimab in advanced cancers. In the study overall: Two patients with cutaneous melanoma and one with hepatocellular carcinoma, three in total, showed partial responses. Overall study results and limits: Among the lowest peripheral clonal expansion occurred in 0.1-3.0 mg/kg partial responders. In general, CD8+ T cells held more expanded clones than CD4+ did, on average.

The CDR3 runs to 15 residues. The V gene's germline CDR1 is MNHNS and CDR2 SASEGT. V lost 4 bases and J lost 1, with 13 bases in between. Repertoires were generated with immunoSEQ multiplex PCR, while TCRdb's copy carries only in-frame clones and drops some. This sample has over 80,000 clones; about nine tenths occur once, and the top ten carry 5.5%. Points on this clone: The antigen remains undetermined.

This TCR derives from an adult with an advanced solid tumor such as melanoma, head and neck, liver or kidney cancer. The sample in question was CD4+ or CD8+ T cells sorted from blood, obtained in a trial of the OX40 agonist ivuxolimab. The V and J genes are TRBV6-1 and TRBJ1-1; D ambiguous. This CDR3 reads CASSGTVRRNTEAFF. The DNA for the CDR3 is TGTGCCAGCAGTGGAACAGTTCGCAGGAACACTGAAGCTTTCTTT.